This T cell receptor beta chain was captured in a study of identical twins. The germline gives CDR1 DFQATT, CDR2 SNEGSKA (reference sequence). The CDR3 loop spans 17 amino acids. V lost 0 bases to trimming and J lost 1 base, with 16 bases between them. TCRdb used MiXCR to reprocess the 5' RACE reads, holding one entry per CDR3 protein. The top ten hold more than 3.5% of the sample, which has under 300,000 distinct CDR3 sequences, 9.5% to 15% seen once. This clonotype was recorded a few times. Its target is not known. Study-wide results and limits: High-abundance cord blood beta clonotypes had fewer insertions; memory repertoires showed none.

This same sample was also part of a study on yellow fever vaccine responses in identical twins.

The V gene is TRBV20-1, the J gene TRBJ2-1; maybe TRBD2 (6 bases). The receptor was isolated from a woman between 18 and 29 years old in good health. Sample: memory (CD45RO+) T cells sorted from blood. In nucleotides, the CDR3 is TGCAGTGCTAGAGACCTTGACGGGAGTAGGTCCTACAATGAGCAGTTCTTC. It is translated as CSARDLDGSRSYNEQFF.